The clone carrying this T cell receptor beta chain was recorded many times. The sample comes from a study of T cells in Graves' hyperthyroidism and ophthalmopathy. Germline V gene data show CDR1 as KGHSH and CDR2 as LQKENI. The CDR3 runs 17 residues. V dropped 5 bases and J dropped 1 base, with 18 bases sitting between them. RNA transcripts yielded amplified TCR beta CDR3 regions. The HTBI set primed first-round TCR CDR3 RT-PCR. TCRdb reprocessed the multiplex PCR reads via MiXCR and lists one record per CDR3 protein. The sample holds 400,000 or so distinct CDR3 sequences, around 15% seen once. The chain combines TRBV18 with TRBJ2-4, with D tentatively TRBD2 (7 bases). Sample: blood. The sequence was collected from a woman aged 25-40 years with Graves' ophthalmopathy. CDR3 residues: CASSWMTGGSAKNIQYF. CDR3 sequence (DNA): TGTGCCAGCTCATGGATGACGGGGGGCTCCGCCAAAAACATTCAGTACTTC.